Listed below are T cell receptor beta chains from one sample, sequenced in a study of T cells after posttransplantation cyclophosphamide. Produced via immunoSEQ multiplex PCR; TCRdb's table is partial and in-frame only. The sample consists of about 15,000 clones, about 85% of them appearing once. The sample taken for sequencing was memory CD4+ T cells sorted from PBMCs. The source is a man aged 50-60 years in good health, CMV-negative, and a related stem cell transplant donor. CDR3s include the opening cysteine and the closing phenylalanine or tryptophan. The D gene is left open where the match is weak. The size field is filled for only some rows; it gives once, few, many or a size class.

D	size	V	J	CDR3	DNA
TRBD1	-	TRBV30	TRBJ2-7	CAWSGGQSSSYEQYF	TGTGCCTGGAGTGGGGGACAGTCGAGCTCCTACGAGCAGTACTTC
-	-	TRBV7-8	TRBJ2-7	CASSRADNFPYEQYF	TGTGCCAGCAGTCGAGCAGACAATTTTCCCTACGAGCAGTACTTC
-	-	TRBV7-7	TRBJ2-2	CASSLGQPNTGELFF	TGTGCCAGCAGCTTAGGACAGCCGAACACCGGGGAGCTGTTTTTT
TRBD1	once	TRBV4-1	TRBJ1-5	CASSQVPFRGGNQPQHF	TGCGCCAGCAGCCAAGTACCATTCAGGGGGGGCAATCAGCCCCAGCATTTT
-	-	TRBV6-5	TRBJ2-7	CASSYRTVDYEQYF	TGTGCCAGCAGTTACAGGACAGTCGACTACGAGCAGTACTTC
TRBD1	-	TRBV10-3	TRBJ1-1	CAISIQGEVTEAFF	TGTGCCATCAGTATACAGGGGGAGGTCACTGAAGCTTTCTTT
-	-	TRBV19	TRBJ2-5	CASSRAQETQYF	TGTGCCAGTAGTAGAGCACAAGAGACCCAGTACTTC
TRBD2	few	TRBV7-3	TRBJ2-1	CASSLMGTSGGEQFF	TGTGCCAGCAGCTTAATGGGGACTAGCGGAGGTGAGCAGTTCTTC
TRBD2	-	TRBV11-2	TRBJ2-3	CASSPGTNHLTDTQYF	TGTGCCAGCAGCCCAGGGACTAATCACCTCACAGATACGCAGTATTTT
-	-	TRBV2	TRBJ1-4	CASSYTTTNEKLFF	TGTGCCAGCAGTTACACTACAACTAATGAAAAACTGTTTTTT